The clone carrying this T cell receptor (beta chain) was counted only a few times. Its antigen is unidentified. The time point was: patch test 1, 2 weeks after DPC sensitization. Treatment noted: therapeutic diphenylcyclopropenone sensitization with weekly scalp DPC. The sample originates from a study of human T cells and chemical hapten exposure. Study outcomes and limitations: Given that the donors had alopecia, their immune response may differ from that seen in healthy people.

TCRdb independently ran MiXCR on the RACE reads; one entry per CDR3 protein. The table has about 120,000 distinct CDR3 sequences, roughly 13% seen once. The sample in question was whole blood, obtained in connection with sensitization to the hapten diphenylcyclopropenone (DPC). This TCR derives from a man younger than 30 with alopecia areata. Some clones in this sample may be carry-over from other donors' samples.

CDR3 protein: CASTTARESIYF. CDR3 coding DNA: TGTGCCAGCACCACAGCCAGGGAGTCCATATATTTT. The chain is built from TRBV7-9 and TRBJ1-3, with D possibly TRBD1 on 5 matching bases. The CDR3 loop spans 12 amino acids. V lost 7 bases and J 11 bases, leaving 15 bases between the germline ends. Germline values: CDR1 SEHNR, CDR2 FQNEAQ (reference sequence).